The count of the clone carrying this T cell receptor beta chain is one. Germline CDR1 ENHRY, CDR2 SYGVKD. CDR3 length equals 12 residues. Trimming removed 6 bases from V and 1 base from J, with 6 bases in between. This sample is part of a study of blood T cell repertoires in COVID-19. Background on the study: Sources were T cells, B-cell-depleted T cells, or PBMCs; the material itself was cDNA or gDNA.

Authors' analysis steps: Amplified reference gene primers provided the basis for estimating nucleated cell counts. Sequencing was performed with immunoSEQ multiplex PCR; in TCRdb, only in-frame clones are kept and a portion is missing. V and J calls plus clone size are reproduced from that table; the DNA served to infer D and trimming. This sample has some 250,000 clones, with around 93% found just once. Sequences were obtained from PBMCs or T cells enriched from blood (not recorded which). The J gene is TRBJ1-1, the V gene TRBV10-3; D call uncertain. The clonotype comes from a human donor in a cohort exposed to, infected with or recovered from COVID-19 (not recorded which). The donor label of this sample is uncertain. Written as DNA, the CDR3 is TGTGCCATCAGGGTGGCGAACACTGAAGCTTTCTTT. Translation: CAIRVANTEAFF.